Presented here are 18 T cell receptor beta chains from one specimen sequenced in a study of blood T cell repertoires in COVID-19. The assay was immunoSEQ multiplex PCR, and TCRdb's table has in-frame clones only and misses some. The sample comprises roughly 290,000 clones, about 88% of which are singletons, and roughly an eighth rests with the top ten. The specimen sequenced was peripheral blood. The origin of the receptors is an older woman with acute or convalescent COVID-19.

This chain links TRBV2 with TRBJ1-5; tentatively, D is TRBD1 (6 bases). Germline loops: CDR1 SNHLY, CDR2 FYNNEI. Trimming removed 0 bases from V and 2 bases from J, with 11 bases in between. The CDR3 contains 16 residues. CDR3 coding DNA: TGTGCCAGCAGTGAAGCGCGGCCAGGGGGCAATCAGCCCCAGCATTTT. Amino acids: CASSEARPGGNQPQHF.

The genes are TRBV5-4 and TRBJ1-2, with D unresolved. V lost 4 bases to trimming and J lost 4 bases, with 8 bases between them. This CDR3 is 12 amino acids long. The germline gives CDR1 SGHNT, CDR2 YYREEE (reference sequence). CDR3 bases: TGTGCCAGCAGCCCCGCGGGCTATGGCTACACCTTC. The encoded protein is CASSPAGYGYTF.

The chain couples TRBV5-6 to TRBJ1-2; 7 positions match TRBD1. V shed 4 bases, J shed 4 bases, and the junction held 7 bases outside the gene matches. This CDR3 region has 14 residues. Germline V CDR1 and CDR2: SGHDT, YYEEEE. CDR3 sequence reads: CASSELGQSYGYTF. As DNA, the CDR3 is TGTGCCAGCAGCGAATTGGGACAGAGCTATGGCTACACCTTC.

This clone occurred once. This sequence joins TRBV12-3 or TRBV12-4 and TRBJ2-7, with D perhaps matching TRBD1 (7 bases). This CDR3 has 13 amino acids. The germline V and J ends were trimmed by 4 bases and 5 bases, with 12 bases remaining between them. CDR3 sequence reads: CASSSRGVDEQYF. The DNA for the CDR3 is TGTGCCAGCAGTTCCAGGGGGGTGGACGAGCAGTACTTC.

The CDR3 bases are TGTGCCAGCAGCCCGACTTACGGAGACACTGAAGCTTTCTTT. The encoded protein is CASSPTYGDTEAFF. The chain combines TRBV7-9 with TRBJ1-1; D gene ambiguous. The CDR3 consists of 14 residues. Per germline, CDR1 SEHNR and CDR2 FQNEAQ (reference sequence). V dropped 5 bases and J dropped 3 bases, with 13 bases sitting between them.

With regard to this clone: The junction does not match germline at one end; this may be a read error. This sequence joins TRBV4-3 and TRBJ1-1, with D perhaps matching TRBD1 (6 bases). There are 16 residues in the CDR3. The germline CDR1 and CDR2 sequences are LGHNA and YSLEER. The CDR3 sequence is CASSEDDRSRNTEAFF. The CDR3 DNA reads TGCGCCAGCAGCGAAGATGACAGGAGTAGAAACACTGAAGCTTTCTTT.

Only one count was recorded for this clone. The V gene is TRBV29-1, the J gene TRBJ2-4; D perhaps matches TRBD2 (6 bases). V dropped 1 base and J dropped 7 bases, with 11 bases sitting between them. This CDR3 is built from 13 residues. Germline V lookup: CDR1 SQVTM, CDR2 ANQGSEA. CDR3 in DNA: TGCAGCGTTGAAGGCGGGGCCGGGAACATTCAGTACTTC. Protein: CSVEGGAGNIQYF.

In its sample, this clone was seen once. This rearrangement joins TRBV19 to TRBJ2-1; 11 bases are a match to TRBD2. V lost 6 bases and J lost 6; bases outside the gene matches: 10. Germline-derived CDR1 and CDR2 are LNHDA and SQIVND (reference sequence). This CDR3 region has 16 residues. The CDR3 here is CASSLLAGGPGNEQFF. For the CDR3, the DNA is TGTGCCAGTAGCTTATTAGCGGGAGGGCCGGGCAATGAGCAGTTCTTC.

The chain joins TRBV20-1 to TRBJ1-1, with 8 bases identical to TRBD1. There are 11 residues in the CDR3. The trim removed 4 bases at V and 8 bases at J, leaving 3 bases unmatched. Germline CDR1 is DFQATT and CDR2 is SNEGSKA (reference sequence). CDR3 residues: CSATWDREAFF. The CDR3 region has the DNA TGCAGTGCTACATGGGACAGGGAAGCTTTCTTT.

V gene TRBV28 combines with J gene TRBJ1-5; D is unclear. The germline V gene has CDR1 MDHEN and CDR2 SYDVKM. The CDR3 is made up of 15 amino acids. Trimming pared 0 bases from V and 2 bases from J, leaving 8 bases between. The CDR3 region is CASSLWGGGNQPQHF. CDR3 bases: TGTGCCAGCAGTTTATGGGGAGGCGGCAATCAGCCCCAGCATTTT.

The chain is built from TRBV24-1 and TRBJ1-5; 8 bases agree with TRBD1. This CDR3 has 14 amino acids. Trimming cost V 3 bases and J 7 bases; bases outside gene matches: 4. CDR1 KGHDR and CDR2 SFDVKD come from the germline V gene. The DNA for the CDR3 is TGTGCCACCAGTGATCCCACAGGGGGACAGCCCCAGCATTTT. It yields the protein CATSDPTGGQPQHF.

The rearrangement uses TRBV19 and TRBJ2-2, with TRBD2 identical over 12 bases. CDR1 is LNHDA, CDR2 SQIVND, per germline (reference sequence). The CDR3 is made up of 17 amino acids. J was trimmed by 4 bases and V by 5 bases; bases with no gene match: 8. The CDR3 DNA reads TGTGCCAGTAGTCTTGGACTAGCGGGGCGGTCCACCGGGGAGCTGTTTTTT. Translating it yields CASSLGLAGRSTGELFF. Using reference TRBV19 and TRBJ2-2 for the parts outside the CDR3, the full variable domain is DGGITQSPKYLFRKEGQNVTLSCEQNLNHDAMYWYRQDPGQGLRLIYYSQIVNDFQKGDIAEGYSVSREKKESFPLTVTSAQKNPTAFYLCASSLGLAGRSTGELFFGEGSRLTVL.

V is TRBV19 and J is TRBJ2-2; possible D gene TRBD1, 6 bases. Germline values: CDR1 LNHDA, CDR2 SQIVND (reference sequence). There are 15 residues in the CDR3. Trimming took off 9 bases at V and 2 bases at J, with 16 bases between the two ends. As DNA, the CDR3 is TGTGCCAGCAGGCCCACAGGGATCAACACCGGGGAGCTGTTTTTT. This codes for CASRPTGINTGELFF. The whole variable domain, filled in from reference TRBV19 and TRBJ2-2, reads DGGITQSPKYLFRKEGQNVTLSCEQNLNHDAMYWYRQDPGQGLRLIYYSQIVNDFQKGDIAEGYSVSREKKESFPLTVTSAQKNPTAFYLCASRPTGINTGELFFGEGSRLTVL.

The V gene is TRBV7-9, the J gene TRBJ1-1; 9 bases map to TRBD1. Trimming cost V 6 bases and J 5 bases; bases outside gene matches: 10. The CDR3 has 15 amino acids. The V gene's germline CDR1 is SEHNR and CDR2 FQNEAQ (reference sequence). The CDR3 DNA follows: TGTGCCAGCAGTTTGACAGGGGGGGCCGGAACTGAAGCTTTCTTT. It yields the protein CASSLTGGAGTEAFF.

V and J are TRBV4-2 and TRBJ1-5; TRBD1 aligns across 9 bases. V shed 4 bases, J shed 1 base, and the junction held 5 bases outside the gene matches. The CDR3 is 16 amino acids. CDR1 and CDR2 from the germline V gene are LGHNA and YNFKEQ. The CDR3: CASSPWTGESNQPQHF. Written as DNA, the CDR3 is TGTGCCAGCAGCCCTTGGACAGGGGAGAGCAATCAGCCCCAGCATTTT.

The chain uses TRBV4-1 and TRBJ2-2; a possible D gene is TRBD2 (5 bases). Germline assignment: CDR1 MGHRA and CDR2 YSYEKL. This CDR3 region has 16 residues. V was clipped by 1 base and J by 4 bases, with 13 bases between them. The CDR3 DNA follows: TGCGCCAGCAGCCAAGCTCAGCGGAAGACCACCGGGGAGCTGTTTTTT. It translates to CASSQAQRKTTGELFF.

The chain has TRBV27 and TRBJ1-2; weak D call: TRBD1 (6 bases). Germline lookup yields CDR1 MNHEY and CDR2 SMNVEV (reference sequence). The CDR3 has 14 amino acids. V shed 3 bases and J shed 7 bases, with 15 bases lying between them. The CDR3: CASSFEGSRGGYTF. CDR3 coding DNA: TGTGCCAGCAGTTTTGAGGGCTCCAGGGGTGGCTACACCTTC.

CDR3 sequence: CAWTLIQGEGYTF. CDR3 in DNA: TGTGCCTGGACCCTCATACAGGGAGAAGGCTACACCTTC. This sequence joins TRBV30 and TRBJ1-2; the D gene is possibly TRBD1 (6 bases). This CDR3 comprises 13 residues. Germline loops: CDR1 GTSNPN, CDR2 SVGIG (reference sequence). Trimming removed 4 bases from V and 8 bases from J, with 17 bases in between.